The 23 T cell receptor beta chains listed next were all sequenced from one sample in a study of control samples from healthy donors and cancer patients. TCRdb's table, derived via immunoSEQ multiplex PCR, lists solely in-frame clones and lacks some. The repertoire has 90,000 to 130,000 clones, over 75% of them found once; the top ten carry around 3.9%. Sequenced: PBMCs. The source of these receptors is an older woman with lung cancer.

This chain joins TRBV19 and TRBJ1-1, with 10 positions matching TRBD1. V lost 6 bases to trimming and J lost 1 base; unmatched junction nucleotides: 8. This CDR3 is 16 amino acids long. Per germline, CDR1 LNHDA and CDR2 SQIVND (reference sequence). The CDR3 DNA follows: TGTGCCAGTAGCCTGAAGACAGGGGGCAAGAACACTGAAGCTTTCTTT. This translates into CASSLKTGGKNTEAFF.

The chain employs TRBV6-1 and TRBJ2-5, with D perhaps TRBD1 (7 bases). The germline CDR1 and CDR2 sequences are MNHNS and SASEGT. The V end was cut by 2 bases, the J end by 4 bases, with 11 bases between. The CDR3 consists of 14 residues. The CDR3: CASSEQGGSETQYF. The CDR3 DNA follows: TGTGCCAGCAGTGAACAGGGGGGTTCAGAGACCCAGTACTTC.

The chain recombines TRBV3-1 (or the pseudogene TRBV3-2) with TRBJ2-7; 9 nucleotides match TRBD1. CDR3 length: 14 residues. The V and J ends lost 3 bases and 4 bases, in that order; junction bases with no gene match: 4. The germline CDR1 and CDR2 sequences are LGHDT and YNNKEL (reference sequence). This chain's CDR3 is CASSQTGQGYEQYF. Written as DNA, the CDR3 is TGTGCCAGCAGCCAGACGGGACAGGGTTACGAGCAGTACTTC.

The chain is built from TRBV3-1 (or the pseudogene TRBV3-2) and TRBJ2-3; 14 bases are a match to TRBD2. Germline V gene data show CDR1 as LGHDT and CDR2 as YNNKEL (reference sequence). V lost 6 bases and J lost 2; bases outside the gene matches: 4. The CDR3 contains 16 residues. Here the CDR3 DNA reads TGTGCCAGCAGGACTAGCGGGGGGGCTGCCACAGATACGCAGTATTTT. Its translation: CASRTSGGAATDTQYF.

V usage is TRBV7-8 and J usage is TRBJ1-1; maybe TRBD1 (6 bases). The CDR3 runs 14 residues. Trimming removed 2 bases at V and 4 bases at J, with 11 bases between. CDR1 SGHVS and CDR2 FQNEAQ come from the germline V gene. The CDR3 reads CASSLTGTGTEAFF. The CDR3 nucleotides read TGTGCCAGCAGCTTAACAGGGACGGGCACTGAAGCTTTCTTT. Combining the CDR3 with reference TRBV7-8 and TRBJ1-1 gives the whole variable domain GAGVSQSPRYKVAKRGQDVALRCDPISGHVSLFWYQQALGQGPEFLTYFQNEAQLDKSGLPSDRFFAERPEGSVSTLKIQRTQQEDSAVYLCASSLTGTGTEAFFGQGTRLTVV.

V usage is TRBV7-9 and J usage is TRBJ2-1; 8 bases match TRBD2. Per germline, CDR1 SEHNR and CDR2 FQNEAQ (reference sequence). The trim removed 5 bases at V and 1 base at J, leaving 13 bases unmatched. The CDR3 extends over 18 amino acids. The chain's CDR3 is CASSPRWSGGVSYNEQFF. The CDR3 nucleotides read TGTGCCAGCAGCCCCCGGTGGAGCGGGGGTGTATCCTACAATGAGCAGTTCTTC.

The V gene is TRBV24-1, the J gene TRBJ2-7; 7 bases match TRBD1. Germline V gene sequence: CDR1 KGHDR, CDR2 SFDVKD. This CDR3 comprises 15 residues. Unmatched junction bases numbered 6, after V lost 3 bases and J lost 2 bases. The CDR3 bases are TGTGCCACCAGTGATGGGACAGACGCTCCCTACGAGCAGTACTTC. Its translation is CATSDGTDAPYEQYF.

The chain is built from TRBV19 and TRBJ2-6; no clear D. The CDR3 loop spans 13 amino acids. With 3 bases removed from V and 4 bases from J, the gap between germline ends came to 4 bases. Germline V lookup: CDR1 LNHDA, CDR2 SQIVND (reference sequence). The CDR3 coding sequence is TGTGCCAGTAGTATTTGGGGGGCCAACGTCCTGACTTTC. It yields the protein CASSIWGANVLTF.

The chain employs TRBV5-1 and TRBJ2-3; weak D call: TRBD2 (6 bases). Deletions cut 4 bases from V and 2 bases from J, with 14 bases between. This CDR3 has 15 amino acids. Germline-derived CDR1 and CDR2 are SGHRS and YFSETQ. CDR3 in amino acids: CASSRRRGDTDTQYF. In nucleotides, the CDR3 is TGCGCCAGCAGCAGACGGCGGGGTGACACAGATACGCAGTATTTT. The complete variable domain, with remaining parts taken from reference TRBV5-1 and TRBJ2-3, reads KAGVTQTPRYLIKTRGQQVTLSCSPISGHRSVSWYQQTPGQGLQFLFEYFSETQRNKGNFPGRFSGRQFSNSRSEMNVSTLELGDSALYLCASSRRRGDTDTQYFGPGTRLTVL.

The J gene is TRBJ1-5, the V gene TRBV2; tentative D call: TRBD1 (6 bases). The CDR3 runs to 13 residues. CDR1 is SNHLY and CDR2 is FYNNEI in the germline V gene. V was clipped by 7 bases and J by 8 bases, with 15 bases between them. The CDR3 DNA sequence: TGTGCCAGCAAACTGGACAGCTTGGAGCCCCAGCATTTT. Translated: CASKLDSLEPQHF.

V and J are TRBV6-5 and TRBJ2-7; TRBD2 agrees at 12 bases. The length of the CDR3 is 14 residues. Germline V gene sequence: CDR1 MNHEY, CDR2 SVGAGI. V was pared by 11 bases and J by 2 bases, with 7 bases of the junction left unmatched. The CDR3 DNA sequence: TGTGCCGGGTCTTGGACTAGCGGGACCTACGAGCAGTACTTC. Protein product: CAGSWTSGTYEQYF.

The chain joins TRBV3-1 (or the pseudogene TRBV3-2) to TRBJ2-7, with TRBD1 matching over 7 bases. The junction had 10 bases not matched to a gene; V was cut back by 5 bases and J by 9 bases. Germline CDR1 is LGHDT and CDR2 is YNNKEL (reference sequence). The CDR3 extends over 13 amino acids. The CDR3 here is CASSSRTGSWQYF. CDR3 bases: TGTGCCAGCAGCTCCCGGACAGGCTCGTGGCAGTACTTC.

There are a few counts of this clone. V is TRBV3-1 (or the pseudogene TRBV3-2) and J is TRBJ1-3; D is unresolved. The CDR3 is 13 residues long. Trimming took off 3 bases at V and 4 bases at J, with 7 bases between the two ends. Per germline, CDR1 LGHDT and CDR2 YNNKEL (reference sequence). The CDR3 protein is CASSHLQGNTIYF. The CDR3 nucleotides read TGTGCCAGCAGCCATCTACAGGGAAACACCATATATTTT.

This chain uses TRBV4-1 with TRBJ1-1; possible D gene TRBD1, 6 bases. CDR3 length: 16 amino acids. CDR1 is MGHRA, CDR2 YSYEKL, per germline. V shed 1 base and J shed 1 base, with 13 bases lying between them. The CDR3 here is CASSQGPPGQNTEAFF. In nucleotides, the CDR3 is TGCGCCAGCAGCCAAGGTCCCCCGGGACAGAACACTGAAGCTTTCTTT.

Only one count was recorded for this clone. The chain carries TRBV9 and TRBJ2-5, with TRBD1 matching over 7 bases. J gave up 2 bases and V 4 bases, and 2 bases lay outside the gene matches. This CDR3 is built from 13 residues. Germline CDR1 reads SGDLS; CDR2 reads YYNGEE. The CDR3 nucleotides read TGTGCCAGCAGCAGGGGGCTTCAAGAGACCCAGTACTTC. The encoded protein is CASSRGLQETQYF.

This sequence joins TRBV30 and TRBJ2-5, with a tentative D call TRBD2 (5 bases). This CDR3 region has 12 residues. Trimming stripped 5 bases from V and 2 bases from J, with 9 bases between. The germline V gene encodes CDR1 GTSNPN and CDR2 SVGIG (reference sequence). The DNA of the CDR3 is TGTGCCTGGGAAACGGGACAAGAGACCCAGTACTTC. The encoded protein is CAWETGQETQYF.

J is TRBJ1-1 and V is TRBV18, with D uncertain. The CDR3 sequence is 15 residues long. Germline-derived CDR1 and CDR2 are KGHSH and LQKENI. Trimming removed 2 bases at V and 2 bases at J, with 12 bases between. The CDR3 DNA reads as TGTGCCAGCTCACCAGGGTTCGCATCTAACACTGAAGCTTTCTTT. This codes for CASSPGFASNTEAFF.

CDR3 in DNA: TGTGCCAGCAGTTCTGTATTCACAGATACGCAGTATTTT. As protein: CASSSVFTDTQYF. V is TRBV27 and J is TRBJ2-3; D is ambiguous. The CDR3 extends over 13 amino acids. The ends were cut back, 4 bases at V and 2 bases at J, with 7 bases in the middle. Germline assignment: CDR1 MNHEY and CDR2 SMNVEV (reference sequence).

The chain carries TRBV30 and TRBJ1-1; D is unresolved. This CDR3 is 13 amino acids long. In germline, CDR1 is GTSNPN, CDR2 SVGIG (reference sequence). Trimming shortened V by 2 bases and J by 6 bases, and 13 bases separated the two germline ends. CDR3 region: CAWSQSYSSEAFF. The DNA for the CDR3 is TGTGCCTGGAGTCAAAGCTACTCCTCTGAAGCTTTCTTT.

The CDR3: CASSSATPDSLATNEKLFF. In nucleotides, the CDR3 is TGTGCCAGCAGCTCAGCGACCCCGGACAGCCTTGCAACTAATGAAAAACTGTTTTTT. The chain has TRBV7-9 and TRBJ1-4; perhaps TRBD1 as D (6 bases). The CDR3 extends over 19 amino acids. The germline V and J ends were trimmed by 4 bases and 0 bases, with 21 bases remaining between them. In germline, CDR1 is SEHNR, CDR2 FQNEAQ (reference sequence).

The CDR3 nucleotides read TGTGCCAGCAGCCAAGAGCAATCACAGGGTTACGAGCAGTACTTC. Protein sequence: CASSQEQSQGYEQYF. The chain carries TRBV3-1 (or the pseudogene TRBV3-2) and TRBJ2-7, with D possibly TRBD1 on 6 matching bases. Germline V lookup: CDR1 LGHDT, CDR2 YNNKEL (reference sequence). This CDR3 comprises 15 residues. V was cut by 0 bases and J by 4 bases, with 13 bases left in between.

This chain joins TRBV19 and TRBJ1-1; D is undetermined. This CDR3 contains 13 residues. Trimming shortened V by 10 bases and J by 1 base, and 13 bases separated the two germline ends. Germline V gives CDR1 LNHDA, CDR2 SQIVND (reference sequence). CDR3 sequence (DNA): TGTGCCACTCGAGGAGGCTGGAACACTGAAGCTTTCTTT. Its protein is CATRGGWNTEAFF.

This clone was counted a single time. This chain connects TRBV9 to TRBJ2-5; tentatively, D is TRBD2 (6 bases). V shed 1 base and J shed 3 bases, with 10 bases lying between them. This CDR3 has 14 residues. Germline CDR1 is SGDLS and CDR2 is YYNGEE. The CDR3 DNA reads as TGTGCCAGCAGCGTATCTAGCGCCGAAGAGACCCAGTACTTC. It specifies CASSVSSAEETQYF. The complete variable domain, with remaining parts taken from reference TRBV9 and TRBJ2-5, reads DSGVTQTPKHLITATGQRVTLRCSPRSGDLSVYWYQQSLDQGLQFLIQYYNGEERAKGNILERFSAQQFPDLHSELNLSSLELGDSALYFCASSVSSAEETQYFGPGTRLLVL.